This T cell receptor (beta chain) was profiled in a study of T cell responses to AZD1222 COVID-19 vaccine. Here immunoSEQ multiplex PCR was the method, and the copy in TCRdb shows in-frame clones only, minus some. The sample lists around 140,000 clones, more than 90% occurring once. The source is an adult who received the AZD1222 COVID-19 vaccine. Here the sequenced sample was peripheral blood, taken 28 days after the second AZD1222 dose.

The CDR3 nucleotides read TGTGCCAGCAGCCGAAGACAGGGAAGCACAGATACGCAGTATTTT. Its protein is CASSRRQGSTDTQYF. The J gene is TRBJ2-3, the V gene TRBV6-2 or TRBV6-3; 7 nucleotides agree with TRBD1. J gave up 0 bases and V 6 bases, and 6 bases lay outside the gene matches. CDR1 and CDR2 (germline): MNHEY, SVGEGT. The CDR3 is made up of 15 amino acids.